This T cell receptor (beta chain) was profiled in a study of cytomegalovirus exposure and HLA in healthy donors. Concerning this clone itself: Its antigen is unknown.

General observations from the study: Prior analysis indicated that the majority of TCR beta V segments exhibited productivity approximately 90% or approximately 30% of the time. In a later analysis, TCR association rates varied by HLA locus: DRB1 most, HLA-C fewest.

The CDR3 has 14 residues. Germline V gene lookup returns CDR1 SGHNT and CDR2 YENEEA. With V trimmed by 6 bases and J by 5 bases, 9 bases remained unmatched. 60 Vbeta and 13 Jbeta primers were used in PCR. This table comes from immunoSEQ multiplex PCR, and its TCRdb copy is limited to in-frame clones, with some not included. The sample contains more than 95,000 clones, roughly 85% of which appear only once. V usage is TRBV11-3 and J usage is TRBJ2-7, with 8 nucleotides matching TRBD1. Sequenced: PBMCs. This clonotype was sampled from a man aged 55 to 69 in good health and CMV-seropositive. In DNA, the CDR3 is TGTGCCAGCAGTTCTGCGGACAGGGTGAACGAGCAGTACTTC. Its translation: CASSSADRVNEQYF.